This is a list of T cell receptor beta chains from one sample in a study of shared clonotypes between healthy human individuals. This table comes from immunoSEQ multiplex PCR, and its TCRdb copy is limited to in-frame clones, with some not included. The repertoire holds roughly 2 million clones, with nearly 97% as singletons. Sequencing input: naive CD4+ T cells sorted from blood. The receptors here all came from a man younger than 35 in good health. The CDR3 runs from the conserved cysteine through the conserved F or W.

TRBV19,TRBJ2-6,CASRGFSGANVLTF
TRBV29-1,TRBJ1-2,CSVEVVDRGLDYGYTF
TRBV10-3,TRBJ2-5,CAIRETGEETQYF
TRBV28,TRBJ2-7,CASSQPGPPSYEQYF
TRBV5-1,TRBJ2-6,CASSWGAYGANVLTF
TRBV9,TRBJ2-2,CASSVALLSGTHTGELFF
TRBV7-3,TRBJ2-3,CASSLSSSRGPHADTQYF
TRBV5-1,TRBJ2-3,CASSLAGVGDTQYF
TRBV7-2,TRBJ1-6,CASSLDRPTNSPLHF
TRBV10-1,TRBJ2-1,CASSPFPHSSYNEQFF
TRBV5-4,TRBJ2-3,CASSLNTDTQYF
TRBV6-5,TRBJ2-7,CASGRGEQYF
TRBV10-3,TRBJ2-7,CAISEGTSGTYEQYF
TRBV11-3,TRBJ2-7,CASSLGLAYEQYF
TRBV28,TRBJ2-2,CASSTNARPWTATGELFF
TRBV10-3,TRBJ2-3,CAISPGMTDTQYF
TRBV6-5,TRBJ2-7,CASSITMGSGEQYF
TRBV10-3,TRBJ1-2,CAISAKGAGNYGYTF
TRBV4-1,TRBJ2-7,CASSRLAGLDYEQYF
TRBV7-2,TRBJ2-7,CASSPHSSGYSYEQYF
TRBV14,TRBJ2-7,CASSQDFALSYEQYF
TRBV5-1,TRBJ2-7,CASSLVFPGVHEQYF
TRBV19,TRBJ2-2,CASSISQTNTGELFF
TRBV10-2,TRBJ1-6,CASRGGGQAGSPLHF
TRBV27,TRBJ1-5,CASSLEGTNQPQHF
TRBV10-3,TRBJ2-7,CAISPLGASNEQYF
TRBV7-9,TRBJ1-3,CASSQSGNTIYF
TRBV11-3,TRBJ2-7,CASGPYGGDDSYEQYF
TRBV10-2,TRBJ1-5,CASSDPRTGGNRVQHF
TRBV5-1,TRBJ2-1,CASSPIATGGEQFF
TRBV2,TRBJ2-7,CASRREQGSEQYF
TRBV7-9,TRBJ2-3,CASSLYLAGYTDTQYF
TRBV9,TRBJ2-7,CASSVGPSGPTWEQYF
TRBV28,TRBJ1-2,CAILGGVPYGYTF
TRBV10-3,TRBJ1-5,CAISEGRENQPQHF
TRBV21-1,TRBJ1-5,CASSRAGQGGWQPQHF
TRBV30,TRBJ1-1,CAWRPGTEAFF
TRBV2,TRBJ1-2,CASSGQGNTNYGYTF
TRBV20-1,TRBJ1-1,CSAPRNTEAFF
TRBV28,TRBJ1-1,CASTSPPGARTEAFF
TRBV6-5,TRBJ1-2,CASSPVQGVGGYTF
TRBV4-1,TRBJ2-7,CASSQDPNYEQYF
TRBV6-6,TRBJ2-5,CASTTLETQYF
TRBV27,TRBJ1-1,CASSSWNTEAFF
TRBV30,TRBJ2-7,CAWSTLYEQYF
TRBV10-3,TRBJ1-6,CAISETGIHSPLHF
TRBV7-9,TRBJ1-1,CASSLRVLNTEAFF
TRBV7-9,TRBJ2-2,CASSLVAGINTGELFF
TRBV25-1,TRBJ1-2,CASSERIEDYTF
TRBV14,TRBJ1-1,CASSQAQGGTEAFF
TRBV10-3,TRBJ1-1,CAIREGGNTEAFF
TRBV9,TRBJ1-2,CASSAGTAYGYTF
TRBV2,TRBJ2-2,CASSRQGAPGELFF